This T cell receptor beta chain is drawn from a study of OX40 agonist ivuxolimab in advanced cancers. Across the whole study: Patient treatment consisted of intravenous ivuxolimab administration every 2 weeks at 0.01 to 10 mg/kg. Notes on the study in general: The antigen specificity of the peripheral T cells (those that were expanded) was not determined.

Generated by immunoSEQ multiplex PCR, the TCRdb table keeps only in-frame clones and is missing some. Of fewer than 85,000 clones listed, 75% to 95% are singletons. Patients were ruled out by autoimmune disease history or systemic immunosuppression. Note on this clone: Its antigen is unidentified.

V was cut by 5 bases and J by 2 bases, with 10 bases left in between. The CDR3 totals 13 residues. Germline V lookup: CDR1 MDHEN, CDR2 SYDVKM. The chain joins TRBV28 to TRBJ2-7, with D perhaps matching TRBD2 (7 bases). The source material was CD4+ or CD8+ T cells sorted from blood, sampled in a trial of the OX40 agonist ivuxolimab. The sequence derives from an adult with an advanced solid tumor such as melanoma, head and neck, liver or kidney cancer. CDR3 residues: CASSEGGAYEQYF. DNA for the CDR3: TGTGCCAGCAGTGAAGGGGGGGCCTACGAGCAGTACTTC.